The 7 T cell receptor beta chains below all came from one sample that was sequenced in a study of glioma-infiltrating T cells after dendritic cell vaccination. Libraries were prepared by immunoSEQ multiplex PCR; TCRdb keeps only in-frame clonotypes and omits some of them. The profile shows 93,000 or so clones, 79% of them singletons. Sample: blood, taken before dendritic cell vaccination. All receptors come from a human donor with glioblastoma.

The chain recombines TRBV5-1 with TRBJ2-1; 12 positions agree with TRBD2. Germline lookup yields CDR1 SGHRS and CDR2 YFSETQ. J gave up 8 bases and V 5 bases, and 5 bases lay outside the gene matches. The CDR3 runs 14 residues. CDR3 in amino acids: CASRLLAGGYEQFF. In DNA form, the CDR3 reads TGCGCCAGCAGGTTACTAGCGGGAGGTTATGAGCAGTTCTTC.

The chain couples TRBV12-1 to TRBJ2-7; the DNA was not compared with TRBD1, the D call given in the table. TRBV12-1 is noted as a pseudogene. CDR3 length: 14 residues. The CDR3: CASSFGTVFYEQYF. CDR3 sequence (DNA): TGTGCCAGCAGCTTTGGCACAGTTTTCTACGAGCAGTACTTC.

This clone showed up just a few times. This sequence joins TRBV5-1 and TRBJ2-4, with D possibly matching TRBD2 (6 bases). The germline V and J ends were trimmed by 5 bases and 6 bases, with 15 bases remaining between them. CDR1 SGHRS and CDR2 YFSETQ come from the germline V gene. The CDR3 runs 14 residues. The CDR3 region is CASRGEPAGNIQYF. The CDR3 DNA is TGCGCCAGCAGGGGAGAGCCAGCGGGAAACATTCAGTACTTC. Using reference TRBV5-1 and TRBJ2-4 for the parts outside the CDR3, the full variable domain is KAGVTQTPRYLIKTRGQQVTLSCSPISGHRSVSWYQQTPGQGLQFLFEYFSETQRNKGNFPGRFSGRQFSNSRSEMNVSTLELGDSALYLCASRGEPAGNIQYFGAGTRLSVL.

This chain links TRBV7-2 with TRBJ2-1; D gene ambiguous. The germline gives CDR1 SGHTA, CDR2 FQGNSA. The V and J ends lost 5 bases and 5 bases respectively, with 7 bases between them. The CDR3 totals 12 residues. The CDR3 is CASSPPNNEQFF. DNA for the CDR3: TGTGCCAGCAGCCCCCCAAACAATGAGCAGTTCTTC.

This clone was recorded only once. The chain combines TRBV29-1 with TRBJ1-2; 9 nucleotides line up with TRBD1. This CDR3 is 13 amino acids long. The germline V gene encodes CDR1 SQVTM and CDR2 ANQGSEA. With V trimmed by 6 bases and J by 5 bases, 7 bases remained unmatched. CDR3 DNA sequence: TGCAGCGTGGAAACCGGGACAGGGTATGGCTACACCTTC. Protein: CSVETGTGYGYTF.

The chain carries TRBV9 and TRBJ2-2; 9 nucleotides agree with TRBD1. The CDR3 extends over 15 amino acids. J lost 5 bases, V lost 2 bases, and 4 bases had no gene match. The V gene's germline CDR1 is SGDLS and CDR2 YYNGEE. This CDR3 reads CASSVGTGTTGELFF. In DNA form, the CDR3 reads TGTGCCAGCAGCGTGGGGACAGGGACGACCGGGGAGCTGTTTTTT.

This chain joins TRBV4-2 and TRBJ2-4, with 7 bases fitting TRBD1. V lost 4 bases and J lost 3; bases outside the gene matches: 3. The CDR3 has 14 residues. The germline V gene has CDR1 LGHNA and CDR2 YNFKEQ. CDR3 DNA sequence: TGTGCCAGCAGCCCCCCAGGGGGCAAAAACATTCAGTACTTC. It encodes CASSPPGGKNIQYF.